Reported below is one TCR beta chain. Its target is unknown. cDNA came from around 0.54 to 1 ug RNA primed by random hexamers. The TCR beta CDR3 was amplified by immunoSEQ multiplex PCR across 54 Vbeta, 13 Jbeta. TCRdb re-analysed the immunoSEQ multiplex PCR reads in MiXCR, keeping a single row per CDR3 protein. The data show about 100,000 distinct CDR3 sequences, about 95% seen once. The data belong to a study of CD8 T cells in Susac syndrome. Study overall: Sequenced Susac syndrome patients included over five with active disease and under ten who were in remission. Whole-study findings and limits: In TEMRA cells and active patients, CD8+ clonal expansion in Susac reached its peak. In total CD8+ repertoires, over 15 Susac-specific public clones were found, and CD8+ TEMRA repertoires had a few.

The trim removed 6 bases at V and 5 bases at J, leaving 10 bases unmatched. CDR3 length equals 17 residues. Looked up from germline, CDR1 is SGHAT and CDR2 is FQNNGV. The chain is built from TRBV11-2 and TRBJ2-5, with 15 bases matching TRBD2. The receptor's source is a human donor with Susac syndrome. The specimen was CD8+ T cells from PBMCs. In nucleotides, the CDR3 is TGTGCCAGCAGTCGTAGGACTAGCGGGAGGGCCGGGGAGACCCAGTACTTC. Translating it yields CASSRRTSGRAGETQYF.